This T cell receptor beta chain came from a study of T cell responses to AZD1222 COVID-19 vaccine. Germline V CDR1 and CDR2: SNHLY, FYNNEI. CDR3 length: 15 residues. V lost 1 base and J 5 bases, leaving 15 bases between the germline ends. A note on this clone: Its antigen is not identified.

Findings and caveats of the study: Breadth and depth of Spike-specific TCRs rose after two AZD1222 doses. CD4 TCRs covered the whole spike, strongest at regions 160-218 and 743-854. Among spike-specific TCRs, nearly half reportedly target unmutated variant regions. Mostly white British, mostly female donors; authors suggested clonal diversity may be underestimated.

Clones were sequenced by immunoSEQ multiplex PCR, and TCRdb holds only the in-frame ones, with some missing. The sample lists 80,000 to 95,000 clones; 88% were seen once. The receptor's source is an adult who received the AZD1222 COVID-19 vaccine. This chain joins TRBV2 and TRBJ2-7, with D perhaps TRBD1 (5 bases). The sequenced sample was peripheral blood, obtained 28 days after the second AZD1222 dose. CDR3 amino acids: CASSEVQGKRDEQYF. CDR3 nucleotide sequence: TGTGCCAGCAGTGAAGTTCAGGGTAAACGGGACGAGCAGTACTTC. Using reference TRBV2 and TRBJ2-7 for the parts outside the CDR3, the full variable domain is EPEVTQTPSHQVTQMGQEVILRCVPISNHLYFYWYRQILGQKVEFLVSFYNNEISEKSEIFDDQFSVERPDGSNFTLKIRSTKLEDSAMYFCASSEVQGKRDEQYFGPGTRLTVT.